This record concerns one T cell receptor (beta chain) sequence. In the original analysis: Reference gene primer amplification yielded estimated nucleated cell counts. TCRdb's copy holds only in-frame clones and misses some; the assay was immunoSEQ multiplex PCR. V and J calls and clone size are as listed in that table; D and trimming were resolved from the DNA. The sample holds 250,000 to 300,000 clones; 75% to 90% are singletons and the top ten take about 1.6%. These data come from a study of blood T cell repertoires in COVID-19. About the research overall: There were acute and convalescent COVID-19 samples, and they came from the United States, Italy and Spain. PBMCs, B-cell-depleted T cells, or T cells provided the cDNA or gDNA that made up the material.

Input material: peripheral blood. The clonotype originates from a woman in her 40s who had recovered from COVID-19.

The CDR3 here is CSVEDLVFRVPQSSYNSPLHF. Here the CDR3 DNA reads TGCAGCGTTGAAGATCTAGTCTTCAGGGTACCCCAGAGCTCCTATAATTCACCCCTCCACTTT. This sequence joins TRBV29-1 and TRBJ1-6; D might be TRBD1 (5 bases). Germline V CDR1 and CDR2: SQVTM, ANQGSEA. Trimming stripped 0 bases from V and 0 bases from J, with 24 bases between. The CDR3 sequence is 21 residues long.